These 27 T cell receptor beta chains were sequenced from one sample in a study of spatial heterogeneity in lung cancer. Study results and caveats: One measure, the expanded intratumoral alpha and beta TCR count, tracked tumor mutation counts.

Time point noted: sample taken at primary tumor resection. Which antigens these TCRs recognize remains unknown. MiXCR was run by TCRdb on the 5' RACE reads, yielding one entry per CDR3 protein. Found here are 20,000 to 25,000 distinct CDR3 sequences, 2.5% to 3% of them singletons; the top ten hold around 7.7%. The source material was lung tumor tissue, sampled at surgery. The receptor set was obtained from a male donor with early-stage non-small cell lung cancer.

This clonotype was counted ten times or more. J is TRBJ2-7 and V is TRBV12-3 or TRBV12-4, with TRBD2 matching over 8 bases. This CDR3 has 15 residues. Trimming removed 2 bases from V and 4 bases from J; junction bases left unmatched: 7. The DNA of the CDR3 is TGTGCCAGCAGTTTACTTTGGACGGGAGGGTACGAGCAGTACTTC. Translated, it gives CASSLLWTGGYEQYF.

The rearrangement joins TRBV12-2 to TRBJ2-7. TRBV12-2 is termed a pseudogene. The CDR3 extends over 13 amino acids. Here the CDR3 reads CASRSHPTYEQYF. CDR3 bases: TGTGCAAGTCGCTCGCACCCCACCTACGAGCAGTACTTC.

The table lists this clonotype with many counts. The chain combines TRBV7-9 with TRBJ1-5; D remains ambiguous. The CDR3 has 12 amino acids. The V end lost 4 bases, the J end lost 7 bases, and 8 bases lay between the germline ends. CDR1 is SEHNR and CDR2 is FQNEAQ in the germline V gene (reference sequence). DNA for the CDR3: TGTGCCAGCAGCTACCCCTCCCAGCCCCAGCATTTT. Translated, it gives CASSYPSQPQHF.

This clonotype was seen at least ten times. This chain joins TRBV7-9 and TRBJ2-1; TRBD2 matches at 11 bases. The CDR3 contains 16 residues. V lost 3 bases to trimming and J lost 7 bases; unmatched junction nucleotides: 8. CDR1 is SEHNR, CDR2 FQNEAQ, per germline (reference sequence). The CDR3 spells CASSFLPGLAVNEQFF. The CDR3 nucleotides read TGTGCCAGCAGCTTCCTACCGGGACTAGCGGTTAATGAGCAGTTCTTC.

In DNA, the CDR3 is TGCGCCAGCAGCCTGGACTCTACCAGCGTGAATACGCAGTATTTT. This sequence encodes CASSLDSTSVNTQYF. The chain carries TRBV5-1 and TRBJ2-3; perhaps TRBD2 as D (5 bases). The CDR3 extends over 15 amino acids. V was cut by 4 bases and J by 7 bases, with 19 bases left in between. CDR1 and CDR2 (germline): SGHRS, YFSETQ.

The V and J genes are TRBV11-3 and TRBJ1-5; TRBD1 is a possible D gene (6 bases). The ends were cut back, 5 bases at V and 4 bases at J, with 9 bases in the middle. CDR3 length equals 13 residues. The germline gives CDR1 SGHNT, CDR2 YENEEA. The CDR3 DNA reads as TGTGCCAGCAGCATGGACAGAAATCAGCCCCAGCATTTT. It yields the protein CASSMDRNQPQHF.

This clonotype was counted many times. V is TRBV12-3 or TRBV12-4 and J is TRBJ1-1; D gene unclear. V lost 1 base and J 6 bases, leaving 9 bases between the germline ends. CDR3 length: 13 residues. In DNA, the CDR3 is TGTGCCAGCAGTTTAGGGGGTTTACCTGAAGCTTTCTTT. Its translation is CASSLGGLPEAFF.

This clonotype was detected only a few times. Relative to the germline gene, one junction end is altered; a read error may explain this. The chain employs TRBV7-7 and TRBJ2-3; D is ambiguous. The CDR3 sequence is 13 residues long. Germline CDR1 is SSHAT and CDR2 is FNYEAQ (reference sequence). CDR3 DNA sequence: TGTGCTAGCAGCTCCACCGGCACAGATACGCAGTATTTT. As protein: CASSSTGTDTQYF.

At least ten counts were recorded for this clonotype. The chain combines TRBV11-2 with TRBJ2-1; D remains ambiguous. The V gene lost 2 bases and the J gene lost 4 bases, with 12 bases spanning the gap. CDR1 and CDR2 from the germline V gene are SGHAT and FQNNGV. The CDR3 loop spans 15 amino acids. The CDR3 loop is CASSLTPRTYNEQFF. The DNA for the CDR3 is TGTGCCAGCAGCTTAACCCCGCGTACATACAATGAGCAGTTCTTC.

This clonotype turned up a few times. The chain combines TRBV10-3 with TRBJ2-3; D unclear. Germline V gene data show CDR1 as ENHRY and CDR2 as SYGVKD. The CDR3 loop spans 15 amino acids. V was cut by 3 bases and J by 0 bases, with 10 bases left in between. CDR3 nucleotide sequence: TGTGCCATCAGTGATACTGTAACTAGCACAGATACGCAGTATTTT. This codes for CAISDTVTSTDTQYF.

This clonotype has ten or more counts. The chain couples TRBV10-2 to TRBJ2-7; no clear D gene. Germline V gives CDR1 WSHSY, CDR2 SAAADI. V gave up 3 bases and J gave up 0 bases, with 6 bases separating them. This CDR3 has 13 residues. Written as DNA, the CDR3 is TGCGCCAGCAGTGAACAGCTCTCCTACGAGCAGTACTTC. As protein: CASSEQLSYEQYF.

This clonotype has at least ten counts. The chain carries TRBV29-1 and TRBJ1-1; D might be TRBD1 (6 bases). Germline loops: CDR1 SQVTM, CDR2 ANQGSEA. The CDR3 covers 12 residues. The V gene lost 6 bases and the J gene lost 1 base, with 9 bases spanning the gap. This CDR3 is CSVNRANTEAFF. In DNA, the CDR3 is TGCAGCGTAAACAGGGCGAACACTGAAGCTTTCTTT.

This clonotype appeared many times. This chain connects TRBV7-2 to TRBJ2-5; 11 bases align to TRBD2. The CDR3 has 16 amino acids. V gave up 6 bases and J gave up 4 bases; unmatched junction bases: 10. The germline CDR1 and CDR2 sequences are SGHTA and FQGNSA. CDR3 in amino acids: CASRIQTSGNVETQYF. CDR3 bases: TGTGCCAGCAGAATACAGACTAGCGGGAACGTAGAGACCCAGTACTTC.

At least ten counts were recorded for this clonotype. J is TRBJ2-6 and V is TRBV11-3; 9 bases align to TRBD1. The CDR3 covers 17 residues. Germline V lookup: CDR1 SGHNT, CDR2 YENEEA. J lost 0 bases, V lost 5 bases, and 5 bases had no gene match. CDR3: CASSRRQGGSGANVLTF. CDR3 nucleotides: TGTGCCAGCAGCCGACGACAGGGGGGCTCTGGGGCCAACGTCCTGACTTTC.

This clonotype has a count of ten or more. The J gene is TRBJ2-5, the V gene TRBV7-2; weak D call: TRBD2 (5 bases). V was clipped by 5 bases and J by 2 bases, with 12 bases between them. Germline V gene lookup returns CDR1 SGHTA and CDR2 FQGNSA. The CDR3 runs to 14 residues. In nucleotides, the CDR3 is TGTGCCAGCAGCCCCCAGACGGGACAAGAGACCCAGTACTTC. The encoded protein is CASSPQTGQETQYF.

In this sample, this clonotype is medium-sized (0.01 to 0.1%). The chain employs TRBV5-4 and TRBJ2-1, with 10 bases fitting TRBD2. Losses at the gene ends were 1 base for V and 0 bases for J; bases not matched to a gene: 1. This CDR3 has 16 residues. Germline values: CDR1 SGHNT, CDR2 YYREEE (reference sequence). DNA of the CDR3: TGTGCCAGCAGCTTGACTAGCGGGATCTCCTACAATGAGCAGTTCTTC. Amino acid sequence: CASSLTSGISYNEQFF. Supplemented by reference TRBV5-4 and TRBJ2-1, the full variable domain reads ETGVTQSPTHLIKTRGQQVTLRCSSQSGHNTVSWYQQALGQGPQFIFQYYREEENGRGNFPPRFSGLQFPNYSSELNVNALELDDSALYLCASSLTSGISYNEQFFGPGTRLTVL.

This clonotype was detected many times. This sequence joins TRBV6-1 and TRBJ2-1; 11 positions match TRBD2. Germline CDR1 and CDR2: MNHNS and SASEGT. V lost 8 bases, J lost 1 base, and 7 bases stayed unmatched. This CDR3 contains 16 residues. The CDR3, as DNA: TGTGCCAGCCACATACTAGCGGGAGAATCCTACAATGAGCAGTTCTTC. Protein sequence: CASHILAGESYNEQFF.

The chain has TRBV24-1 and TRBJ2-1, with 8 bases lining up with TRBD2. Germline CDR1 is KGHDR and CDR2 is SFDVKD. The V and J ends lost 4 bases and 8 bases, in that order; junction bases with no gene match: 9. This CDR3 has 15 residues. CDR3 bases: TGTGCCACCAGTGACCCCGGGACTAGGAGCGATGAGCAGTTCTTC. Its protein product is CATSDPGTRSDEQFF.

This clonotype was seen ten or more times. This chain joins TRBV3-1 and TRBJ2-1, with 9 bases lining up with TRBD2. CDR1 LGHDT and CDR2 YNNKEL come from the germline V gene (reference sequence). V lost 4 bases to trimming and J lost 7 bases; unmatched junction nucleotides: 5. There are 14 residues in the CDR3. The CDR3 DNA reads TGTGCCAGCAGCCTTAGCGGGAGCTCGAATGAGCAGTTCTTC. Protein sequence: CASSLSGSSNEQFF.

This clonotype is classed as medium-sized (0.01 to 0.1%). The rearrangement uses TRBV29-1 and TRBJ1-1; D call uncertain. This CDR3 contains 13 residues. Germline loops: CDR1 SQVTM, CDR2 ANQGSEA. V was shortened by 4 bases and J by 1 base, with 10 bases between the two germline ends. Written as DNA, the CDR3 is TGCAGCGTTGTTGGCAGCCCGAACACTGAAGCTTTCTTT. Translation gives CSVVGSPNTEAFF.

This clonotype was seen ten or more times. This chain links TRBV20-1 with TRBJ2-3, with D tentatively TRBD2 (5 bases). CDR3 length: 14 residues. From germline, CDR1 is DFQATT and CDR2 SNEGSKA (reference sequence). V gave up 3 bases and J gave up 0 bases, with 10 bases separating them. Written as DNA, the CDR3 is TGCAGTGCTAGTAGAAGCGGAAGCACAGATACGCAGTATTTT. Translating gives CSASRSGSTDTQYF.

This clonotype appeared many times. The V call is TRBV20-1, the J call TRBJ2-1, with TRBD2 matching 12 bases. Germline values: CDR1 DFQATT, CDR2 SNEGSKA (reference sequence). This CDR3 spans 16 amino acids. V was pared by 1 base and J by 2 bases, with 3 bases of the junction left unmatched. The CDR3 DNA reads as TGCAGTGCTAGAGCCCTAGCGGGAGGGCCCTACAATGAGCAGTTCTTC. It is translated as CSARALAGGPYNEQFF.

This clonotype was counted many times. The rearrangement uses TRBV18 and TRBJ2-3, with 12 bases fitting TRBD2. Trimming cost V 1 base and J 5 bases; bases outside gene matches: 4. From germline, CDR1 is KGHSH and CDR2 LQKENI. CDR3 length: 16 amino acids. Here the CDR3 DNA reads TGTGCCAGCTCACCACGACTAGCGGGAGACGAAGATACGCAGTATTTT. Protein product: CASSPRLAGDEDTQYF. The full variable domain, rest sourced from reference TRBV18 and TRBJ2-3, is NAGVMQNPRHLVRRRGQEARLRCSPMKGHSHVYWYRQLPEEGLKFMVYLQKENIIDESGMPKERFSAEFPKEGPSILRIQQVVRGDSAAYFCASSPRLAGDEDTQYFGPGTRLTVL.

This clonotype has a count of ten or more. This chain links TRBV5-1 with TRBJ2-7; D not certain. Trimming removed 1 base at V and 4 bases at J, with 9 bases between. The CDR3 has 13 amino acids. CDR1 and CDR2 from the germline V gene are SGHRS and YFSETQ. The CDR3 protein is CASSLSNFYEQYF. In DNA form, the CDR3 reads TGCGCCAGCAGCTTGAGCAACTTTTACGAGCAGTACTTC.

This clonotype was picked up many times. This CDR3 reads CASSKSGSIETQYF. The CDR3 nucleotides are TGTGCCAGTAGTAAGAGCGGGAGCATAGAGACCCAGTACTTC. This chain links TRBV19 with TRBJ2-5, with 8 nucleotides matching TRBD2. The V segment lost 4 bases and the J segment 4 bases; nucleotides outside the gene matches: 5. The CDR3 loop spans 14 amino acids. CDR1 is LNHDA and CDR2 is SQIVND in the germline V gene (reference sequence).

This clonotype was seen many times. The chain combines TRBV6-5 with TRBJ2-1; 11 bases agree with TRBD2. CDR3 length: 16 amino acids. The trim removed 6 bases at V and 4 bases at J, leaving 8 bases unmatched. From germline, CDR1 is MNHEY and CDR2 SVGAGI. CDR3 residues: CASRNPGLAAYNEQFF. The CDR3 coding sequence is TGTGCCAGCAGAAACCCGGGACTAGCGGCATACAATGAGCAGTTCTTC.

This clonotype was observed at least ten times. The chain couples TRBV20-1 to TRBJ2-7; 7 positions agree with TRBD2. The CDR3 contains 13 residues. Per germline, CDR1 DFQATT and CDR2 SNEGSKA (reference sequence). After removal of 3 bases from V and 3 bases from J, the junction contained 5 bases not matched to a gene. CDR3 in amino acids: CSASTGTNYEQYF. CDR3 nucleotide sequence: TGCAGTGCTAGTACGGGGACTAACTACGAGCAGTACTTC.